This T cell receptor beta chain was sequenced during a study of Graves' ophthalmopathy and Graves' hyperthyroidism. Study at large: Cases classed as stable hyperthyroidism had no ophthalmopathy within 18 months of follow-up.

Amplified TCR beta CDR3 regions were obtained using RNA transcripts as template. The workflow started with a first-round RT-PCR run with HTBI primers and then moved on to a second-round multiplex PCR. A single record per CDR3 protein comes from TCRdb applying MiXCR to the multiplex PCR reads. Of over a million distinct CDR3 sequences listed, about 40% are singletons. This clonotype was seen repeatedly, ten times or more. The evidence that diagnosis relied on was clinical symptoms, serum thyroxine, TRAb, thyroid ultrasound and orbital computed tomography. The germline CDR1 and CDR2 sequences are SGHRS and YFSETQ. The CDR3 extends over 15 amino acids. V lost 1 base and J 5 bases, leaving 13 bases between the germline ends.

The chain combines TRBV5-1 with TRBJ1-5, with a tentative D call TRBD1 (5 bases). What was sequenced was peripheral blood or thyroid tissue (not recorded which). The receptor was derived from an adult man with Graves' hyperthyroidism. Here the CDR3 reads CASSLLGLKHQPQHF. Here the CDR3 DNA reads TGCGCCAGCAGCTTGTTGGGGCTTAAGCATCAGCCCCAGCATTTT. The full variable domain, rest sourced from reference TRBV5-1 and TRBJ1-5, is KAGVTQTPRYLIKTRGQQVTLSCSPISGHRSVSWYQQTPGQGLQFLFEYFSETQRNKGNFPGRFSGRQFSNSRSEMNVSTLELGDSALYLCASSLLGLKHQPQHFGDGTRLSIL.